What follows are 17 T cell receptor beta chains derived from one specimen sequenced in a study of CD8 T cells in Susac syndrome. RNA totalling roughly 0.5 to 1 ug underwent reverse transcription with random hexamers. TCRdb called the immunoSEQ multiplex PCR reads again in MiXCR, with one record for every CDR3 protein. Of 90,000 to 150,000 distinct CDR3 sequences in the sample, about nine tenths were seen once. Input material: CD4+ T cells from PBMCs. These receptor sequences come from a human donor in good health.

This chain uses TRBV9 with TRBJ2-3; 13 bases align to TRBD2. Germline-derived CDR1 and CDR2 are SGDLS and YYNGEE. The V gene end was trimmed by 4 bases and the J gene end by 0 bases; junction bases not matched to a gene: 8. The CDR3 totals 18 residues. Written as DNA, the CDR3 is TGTGCCAGCAGCTCGGGACTAGCGGGACAGACTAGCACAGATACGCAGTATTTT. Its translation: CASSSGLAGQTSTDTQYF.

This sequence joins TRBV10-3 and TRBJ2-6; D not certain. Germline loops: CDR1 ENHRY, CDR2 SYGVKD. This CDR3 comprises 13 residues. The ends were cut back, 8 bases at V and 2 bases at J, with 7 bases in the middle. CDR3 nucleotides: TGTGCCATCGGGGAACCTGGGGCCAACGTCCTGACTTTC. Translated: CAIGEPGANVLTF.

The chain carries TRBV6-2 or TRBV6-3 and TRBJ2-1; 12 bases are a match to TRBD2. From germline, CDR1 is MNHEY and CDR2 SVGEGT. The CDR3 has 14 amino acids. The trim removed 6 bases at V and 8 bases at J, leaving 5 bases unmatched. Here the CDR3 reads CASRLTSGSDEQFF. CDR3 nucleotide sequence: TGTGCCAGCAGGTTGACTAGCGGGAGCGATGAGCAGTTCTTC.

CDR3 residues: CASSLRQGYEAFF. The CDR3 coding sequence is TGTGCCAGCAGTCTCCGACAGGGCTATGAAGCTTTCTTT. The rearrangement uses TRBV27 and TRBJ1-1; 7 nucleotides agree with TRBD1. Germline V gene lookup returns CDR1 MNHEY and CDR2 SMNVEV (reference sequence). This CDR3 is 13 amino acids long. Losses at the gene ends were 5 bases for V and 7 bases for J; bases not matched to a gene: 7.

The gene calls are TRBV6-5 and TRBJ2-5, with 9 bases fitting TRBD2. Germline assignment: CDR1 MNHEY and CDR2 SVGAGI. This CDR3 contains 12 residues. V trimming: 8 bases; J trimming: 3 bases; junction bases outside the gene matches: 1. CDR3 region: CASRTSEETQYF. CDR3 in DNA: TGTGCCAGCCGGACTAGCGAAGAGACCCAGTACTTC.

This clonotype is a singleton in its sample. The CDR3 protein is CASSFADSTDTQYF. DNA for the CDR3: TGTGCCAGCAGCTTCGCTGACAGCACAGATACGCAGTATTTT. J is TRBJ2-3 and V is TRBV7-2; no clear D. Germline assignment: CDR1 SGHTA and CDR2 FQGNSA. V was shortened by 3 bases and J by 0 bases, with 7 bases between the two germline ends. The CDR3 runs 14 residues. Variable domain in full (rest from reference TRBV7-2 and TRBJ2-3): GAGVSQSPSNKVTEKGKDVELRCDPISGHTALYWYRQSLGQGLEFLIYFQGNSAPDKSGLPSDRFSAERTGGSVSTLTIQRTQQEDSAVYLCASSFADSTDTQYFGPGTRLTVL.

This chain connects TRBV3-1 to TRBJ2-3, with unresolved D. V was shortened by 3 bases and J by 5 bases, with 9 bases between the two germline ends. CDR1 is LGHDT, CDR2 YNNKEL, per germline (reference sequence). The CDR3 covers 13 residues. CDR3 sequence reads: CASSHSSEDTQYF. The CDR3 region has the DNA TGTGCCAGCAGCCATTCTTCCGAAGATACGCAGTATTTT.

The CDR3 coding sequence is TGTGCCAGCAGCCAGCCGCCCTCACCCCTCCACTTT. Its protein product is CASSQPPSPLHF. The chain carries TRBV7-9 and TRBJ1-6; D is ambiguous. CDR1 is SEHNR, CDR2 FQNEAQ, per germline (reference sequence). V was trimmed by 5 bases and J by 10 bases, leaving 9 bases between them. This CDR3 is 12 amino acids long.

The V gene is TRBV6-2 or TRBV6-3, the J gene TRBJ2-7; a weak D match, TRBD2 (5 bases). V was trimmed by 0 bases and J by 7 bases, leaving 10 bases between them. The CDR3 is 13 amino acids. CDR1 and CDR2 from the germline V gene are MNHEY and SVGEGT. The CDR3 loop reads CASSYSVAWEQYF. CDR3 DNA: TGTGCCAGCAGTTACTCTGTAGCGTGGGAGCAGTACTTC.

The chain is built from TRBV6-6 and TRBJ2-1; tentative D call: TRBD2 (6 bases). This CDR3 is 15 amino acids long. Trimming removed 3 bases at V and 5 bases at J, with 14 bases between. The germline CDR1 and CDR2 sequences are MNHNY and SVGAGI (reference sequence). The CDR3 DNA follows: TGTGCCAGCAGTTATGGGACTGGGGTAAACAATGAGCAGTTCTTC. Its protein product is CASSYGTGVNNEQFF.

The gene calls are TRBV7-2 and TRBJ1-6, with 8 bases lining up with TRBD1. The germline V gene has CDR1 SGHTA and CDR2 FQGNSA. The CDR3 length is 15 residues. V lost 6 bases, J lost 7 bases, and 8 bases stayed unmatched. The CDR3 region is CASRTDRAGNSPLHF. As DNA, the CDR3 is TGTGCCAGCAGGACGGACAGGGCGGGAAATTCACCCCTCCACTTT.

This rearrangement joins TRBV20-1 to TRBJ1-5; tentatively, D is TRBD1 (5 bases). The CDR3 extends over 14 amino acids. In germline, CDR1 is DFQATT, CDR2 SNEGSKA (reference sequence). Trimming cost V 0 bases and J 7 bases, with 13 bases left between them. CDR3 amino acids: CSAREGVDWQPQHF. The CDR3 DNA sequence: TGCAGTGCTAGAGAGGGGGTCGACTGGCAGCCCCAGCATTTT.

The table lists this clonotype with a count of one. V is TRBV6-1 and J is TRBJ2-3; 9 nucleotides line up with TRBD1. Germline V CDR1 and CDR2: MNHNS, SASEGT. This CDR3 region has 17 residues. J lost 2 bases, V lost 9 bases, and 15 bases had no gene match. The CDR3 here is CASLPGPGQGSTDTQYF. The CDR3 nucleotides are TGTGCCAGTCTCCCCGGGCCGGGACAGGGATCCACAGATACGCAGTATTTT.

V gene TRBV20-1 combines with J gene TRBJ2-7; D possibly uses TRBD1 or TRBD2 (6 bases each). The CDR3 is 14 amino acids. CDR1 is DFQATT, CDR2 SNEGSKA, per germline (reference sequence). Between the trimmed V and J ends, which lost 6 bases and 5 bases, there was a span of 20 bases. CDR3 coding DNA: TGCAGTGCGGCCCAGGGCAGGGGAGGCCACGAGCAGTACTTC. Its translation: CSAAQGRGGHEQYF.

This clonotype has only one observation. The rearrangement links TRBV6-2 or TRBV6-3 to TRBJ2-2; D uncertain. CDR1 is MNHEY, CDR2 SVGEGT, per germline. This CDR3 contains 14 residues. V lost 8 bases to trimming and J lost 4 bases, with 14 bases between them. CDR3 DNA: TGTGCCAGCCGTAGCCCGCGAGTCACCGGGGAGCTGTTTTTT. Protein product: CASRSPRVTGELFF.

V is TRBV27 and J is TRBJ2-7, with TRBD1 matching over 9 bases. The length of the CDR3 is 13 residues. Looked up from germline, CDR1 is MNHEY and CDR2 is SMNVEV (reference sequence). The junction had 2 bases not matched to a gene; V was cut back by 5 bases and J by 3 bases. CDR3 protein: CASSGTGNYEQYF. The CDR3 DNA reads as TGTGCCAGCAGTGGGACAGGGAACTACGAGCAGTACTTC.

This clonotype was counted only a few times. V usage is TRBV11-1 and J usage is TRBJ2-7, with TRBD2 as a possible D gene (6 bases). Germline V lookup: CDR1 SGHAT, CDR2 FQDESV (reference sequence). Trimming pared 7 bases from V and 3 bases from J, leaving 16 bases between. CDR3 length equals 14 residues. The CDR3 loop reads CASTMTGVSYEQYF. CDR3 nucleotides: TGTGCCAGCACCATGACGGGGGTCAGCTACGAGCAGTACTTC.